This TCR beta chain originates from a study of T cells in Graves' hyperthyroidism and ophthalmopathy. Amplification of TCR beta CDR3 regions was performed using RNA transcripts as template. HTBI primers were the set used in a first-round RT-PCR of the TCR CDR3. Each CDR3 protein is one row after TCRdb ran MiXCR on the multiplex PCR reads. The data show a few hundred thousand distinct CDR3 sequences, approximately 19% seen once. A roughly 9.3 ml volume of fresh peripheral blood provided the PBMCs. This clonotype was seen at least ten times. The CDR3 runs 15 residues. Germline V lookup: CDR1 MNHEY, CDR2 SVGAGI. V was clipped by 4 bases and J by 1 base, with 11 bases between them.

The chain is built from TRBV6-5 and TRBJ2-4, with a weak D call TRBD1 (5 bases). The TCR originated in a young woman with Graves' hyperthyroidism. Sequencing was performed on blood. The chain's CDR3 is CASSSREGAKNIQYF. Here the CDR3 DNA reads TGTGCCAGCAGTTCCAGGGAAGGGGCCAAAAACATTCAGTACTTC.